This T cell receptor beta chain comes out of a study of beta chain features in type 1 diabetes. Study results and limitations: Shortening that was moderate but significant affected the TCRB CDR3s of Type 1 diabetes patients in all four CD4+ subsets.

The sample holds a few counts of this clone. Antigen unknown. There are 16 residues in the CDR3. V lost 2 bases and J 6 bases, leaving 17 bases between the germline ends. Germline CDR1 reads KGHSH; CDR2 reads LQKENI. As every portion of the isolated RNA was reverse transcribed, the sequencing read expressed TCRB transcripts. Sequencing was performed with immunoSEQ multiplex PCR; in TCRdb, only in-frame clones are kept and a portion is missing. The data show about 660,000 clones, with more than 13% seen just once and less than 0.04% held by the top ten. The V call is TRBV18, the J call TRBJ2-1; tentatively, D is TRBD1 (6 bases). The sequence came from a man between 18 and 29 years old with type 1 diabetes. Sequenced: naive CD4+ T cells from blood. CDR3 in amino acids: CASSPVAGQPFNEQFF. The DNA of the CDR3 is TGTGCCAGCTCACCAGTTGCAGGACAGCCTTTCAATGAGCAGTTCTTC.